This record looks at one TCR beta chain sequence and its context. Its antigen is undetermined. This specimen comes from a study of vaccination and CD4 T cells after COVID-19. Study details: The stimulus for the cells was overlapping spike peptides derived from SARS-CoV-2, HCoV-NL63, HCoV-OC43 and HCoV-229E.

Cultured CD4+ T cells had their DNA profiled by the Oncomine TCR Beta short-read assay. TCRdb called the PCR reads again in MiXCR, with one record for every CDR3 protein. The table includes 10,000 to 15,000 distinct CDR3 sequences, 45% to 55% detected once. The treatment here: roughly 10-day PBMC culture with coronavirus spike peptide pools or control peptides (ViraFEST assay). The origin of this receptor is a human donor who had recovered from COVID-19. Sequenced input: CD4+ T cells from blood, cultured in vitro.

CDR3 DNA sequence: TGTGCCAGCAGGATCCCGGGACAGTACTATGGCTACACCTTC. It yields the protein CASRIPGQYYGYTF. The V and J genes are TRBV28 and TRBJ1-2, with 7 bases that match TRBD1. The CDR3 loop spans 14 amino acids. V trimming: 6 bases; J trimming: 3 bases; junction bases outside the gene matches: 7. Germline V gene lookup returns CDR1 MDHEN and CDR2 SYDVKM.